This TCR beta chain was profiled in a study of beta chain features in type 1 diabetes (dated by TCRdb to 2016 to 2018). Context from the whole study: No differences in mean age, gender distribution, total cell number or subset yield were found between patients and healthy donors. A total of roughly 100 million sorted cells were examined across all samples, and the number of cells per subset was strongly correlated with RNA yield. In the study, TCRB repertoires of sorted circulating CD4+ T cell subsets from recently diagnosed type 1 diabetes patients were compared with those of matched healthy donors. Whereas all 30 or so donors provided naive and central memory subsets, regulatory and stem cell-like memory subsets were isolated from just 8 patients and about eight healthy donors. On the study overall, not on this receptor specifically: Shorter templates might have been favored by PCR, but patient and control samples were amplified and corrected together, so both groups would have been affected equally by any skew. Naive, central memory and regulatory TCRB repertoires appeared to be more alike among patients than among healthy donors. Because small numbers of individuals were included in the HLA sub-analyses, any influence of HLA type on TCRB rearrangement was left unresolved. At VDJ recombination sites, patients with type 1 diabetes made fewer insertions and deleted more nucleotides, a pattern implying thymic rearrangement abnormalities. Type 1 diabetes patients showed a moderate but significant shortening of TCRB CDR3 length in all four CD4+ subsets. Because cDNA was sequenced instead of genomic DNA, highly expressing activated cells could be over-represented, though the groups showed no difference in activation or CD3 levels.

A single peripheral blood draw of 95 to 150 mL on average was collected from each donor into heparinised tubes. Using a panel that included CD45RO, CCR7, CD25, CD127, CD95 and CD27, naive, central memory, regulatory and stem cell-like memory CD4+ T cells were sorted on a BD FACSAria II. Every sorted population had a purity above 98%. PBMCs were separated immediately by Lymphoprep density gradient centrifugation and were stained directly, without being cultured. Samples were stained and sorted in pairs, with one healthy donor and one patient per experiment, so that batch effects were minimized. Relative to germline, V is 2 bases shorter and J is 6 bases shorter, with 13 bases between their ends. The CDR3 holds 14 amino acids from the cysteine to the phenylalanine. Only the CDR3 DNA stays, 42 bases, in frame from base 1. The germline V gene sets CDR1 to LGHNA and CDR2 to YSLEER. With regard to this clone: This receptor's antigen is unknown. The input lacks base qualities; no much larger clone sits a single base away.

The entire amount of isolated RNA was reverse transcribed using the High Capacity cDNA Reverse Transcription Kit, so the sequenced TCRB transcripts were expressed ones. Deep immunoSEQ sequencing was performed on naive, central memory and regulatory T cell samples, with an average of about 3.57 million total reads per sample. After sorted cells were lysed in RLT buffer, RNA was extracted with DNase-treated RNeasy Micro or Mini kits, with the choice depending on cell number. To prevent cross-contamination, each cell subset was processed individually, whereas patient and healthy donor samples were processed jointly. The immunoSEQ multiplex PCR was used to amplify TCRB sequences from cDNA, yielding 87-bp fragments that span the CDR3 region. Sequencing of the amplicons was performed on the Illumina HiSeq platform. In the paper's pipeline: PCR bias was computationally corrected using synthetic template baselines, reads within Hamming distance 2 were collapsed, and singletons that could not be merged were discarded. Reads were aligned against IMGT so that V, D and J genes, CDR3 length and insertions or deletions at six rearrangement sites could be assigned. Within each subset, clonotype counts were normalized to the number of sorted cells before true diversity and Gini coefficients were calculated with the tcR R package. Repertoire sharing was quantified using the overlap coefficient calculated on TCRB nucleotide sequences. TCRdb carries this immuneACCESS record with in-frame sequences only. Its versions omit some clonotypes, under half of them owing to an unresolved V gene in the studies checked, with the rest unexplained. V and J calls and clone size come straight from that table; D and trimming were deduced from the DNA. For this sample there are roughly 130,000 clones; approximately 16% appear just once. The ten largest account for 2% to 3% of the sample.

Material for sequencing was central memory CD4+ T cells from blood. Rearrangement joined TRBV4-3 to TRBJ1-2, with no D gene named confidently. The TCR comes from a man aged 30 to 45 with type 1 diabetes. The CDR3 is CASSQLGFLDGYTF. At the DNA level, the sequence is TGCGCCAGCAGCCAACTAGGGTTCTTGGATGGCTACACCTTC.